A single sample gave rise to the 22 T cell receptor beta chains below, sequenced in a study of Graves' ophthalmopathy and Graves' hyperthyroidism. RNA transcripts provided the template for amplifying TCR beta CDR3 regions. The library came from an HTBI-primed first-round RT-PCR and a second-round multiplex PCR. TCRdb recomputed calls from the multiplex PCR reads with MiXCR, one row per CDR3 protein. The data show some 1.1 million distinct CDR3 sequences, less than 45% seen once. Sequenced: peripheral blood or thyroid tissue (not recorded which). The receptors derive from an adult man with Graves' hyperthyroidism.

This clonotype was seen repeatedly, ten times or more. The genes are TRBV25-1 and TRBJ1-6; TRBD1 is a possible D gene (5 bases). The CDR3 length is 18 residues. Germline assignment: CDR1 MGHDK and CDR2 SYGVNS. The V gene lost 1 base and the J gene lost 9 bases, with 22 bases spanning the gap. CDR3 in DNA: TGTGCCAGCAGTGAATGGTCTAAGGGGCACCCCCAGGCTTCACCCCTCCACTTT. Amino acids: CASSEWSKGHPQASPLHF.

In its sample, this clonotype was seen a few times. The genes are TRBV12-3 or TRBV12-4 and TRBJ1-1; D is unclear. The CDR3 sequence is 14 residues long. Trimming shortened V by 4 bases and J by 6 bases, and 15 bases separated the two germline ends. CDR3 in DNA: TGTGCCAGCAGTTACCTCACTCCGGACGCTGAAGCTTTCTTT. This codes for CASSYLTPDAEAFF.

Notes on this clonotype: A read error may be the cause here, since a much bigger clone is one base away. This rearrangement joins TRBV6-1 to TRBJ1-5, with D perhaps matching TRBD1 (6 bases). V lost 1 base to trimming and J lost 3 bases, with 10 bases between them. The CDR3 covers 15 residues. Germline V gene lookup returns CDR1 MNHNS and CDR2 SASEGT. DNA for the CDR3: TGTGCCAGCAGTGAAGGGACAGTGAACAATCAGCCCCAGCATTTT. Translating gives CASSEGTVNNQPQHF.

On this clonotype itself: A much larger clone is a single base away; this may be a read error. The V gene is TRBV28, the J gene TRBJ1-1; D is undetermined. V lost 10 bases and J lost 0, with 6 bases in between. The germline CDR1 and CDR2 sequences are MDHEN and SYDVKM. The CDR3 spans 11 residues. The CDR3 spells CATEMNTEAFF. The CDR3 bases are TGTGCCACCGAGATGAACACTGAAGCTTTCTTT.

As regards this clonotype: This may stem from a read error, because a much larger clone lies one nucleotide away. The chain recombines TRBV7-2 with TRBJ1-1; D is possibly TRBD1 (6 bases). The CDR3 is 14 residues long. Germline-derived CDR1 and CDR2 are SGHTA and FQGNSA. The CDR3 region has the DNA TGTGCCGGCAGCCCCTTAGTCAGGGGAACTGAAGCTTTCTTT. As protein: CAGSPLVRGTEAFF.

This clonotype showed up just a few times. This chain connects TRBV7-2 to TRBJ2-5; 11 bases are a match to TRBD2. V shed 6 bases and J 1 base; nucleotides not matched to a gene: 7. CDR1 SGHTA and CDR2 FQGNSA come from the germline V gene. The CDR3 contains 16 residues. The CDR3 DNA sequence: TGTGCCAGCAGATTCGGGACTAGCGGCTTCCAAGAGACCCAGTACTTC. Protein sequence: CASRFGTSGFQETQYF. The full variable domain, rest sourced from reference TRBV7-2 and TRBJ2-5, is GAGVSQSPSNKVTEKGKDVELRCDPISGHTALYWYRQSLGQGLEFLIYFQGNSAPDKSGLPSDRFSAERTGGSVSTLTIQRTQQEDSAVYLCASRFGTSGFQETQYFGPGTRLLVL.

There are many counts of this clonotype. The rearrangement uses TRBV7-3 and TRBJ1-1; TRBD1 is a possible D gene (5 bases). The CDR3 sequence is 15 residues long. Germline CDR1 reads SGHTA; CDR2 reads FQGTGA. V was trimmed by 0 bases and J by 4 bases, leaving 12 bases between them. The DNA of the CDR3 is TGTGCCAGCAGCTTAACGAGGGGTCTGGGCACTGAAGCTTTCTTT. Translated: CASSLTRGLGTEAFF.

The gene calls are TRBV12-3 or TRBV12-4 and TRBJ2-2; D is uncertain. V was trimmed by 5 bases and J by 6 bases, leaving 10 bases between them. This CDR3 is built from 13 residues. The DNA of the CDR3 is TGTGCCAGCAGTGCCTTCGAGGCCGGGGAGCTGTTTTTT. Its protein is CASSAFEAGELFF.

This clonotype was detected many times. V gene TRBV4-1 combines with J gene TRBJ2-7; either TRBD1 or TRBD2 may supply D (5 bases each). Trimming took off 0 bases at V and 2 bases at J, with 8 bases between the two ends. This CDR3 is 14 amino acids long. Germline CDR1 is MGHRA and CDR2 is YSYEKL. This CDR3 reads CASSQEQGAYEQYF. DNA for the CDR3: TGCGCCAGCAGCCAAGAGCAGGGAGCCTACGAGCAGTACTTC.

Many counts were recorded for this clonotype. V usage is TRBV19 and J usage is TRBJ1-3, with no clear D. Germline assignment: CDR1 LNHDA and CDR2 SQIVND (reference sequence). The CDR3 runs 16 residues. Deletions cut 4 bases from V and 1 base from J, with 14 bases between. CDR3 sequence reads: CASSTDISASGNTIYF. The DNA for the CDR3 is TGTGCCAGTAGTACCGATATATCTGCATCTGGAAACACCATATATTTT.

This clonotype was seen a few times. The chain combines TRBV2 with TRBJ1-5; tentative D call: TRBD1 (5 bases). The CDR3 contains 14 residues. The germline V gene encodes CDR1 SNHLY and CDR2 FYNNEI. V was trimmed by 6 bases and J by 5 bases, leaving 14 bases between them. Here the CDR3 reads CASSLWGTDQPQHF. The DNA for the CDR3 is TGTGCCAGCAGCCTATGGGGCACCGATCAGCCCCAGCATTTT.

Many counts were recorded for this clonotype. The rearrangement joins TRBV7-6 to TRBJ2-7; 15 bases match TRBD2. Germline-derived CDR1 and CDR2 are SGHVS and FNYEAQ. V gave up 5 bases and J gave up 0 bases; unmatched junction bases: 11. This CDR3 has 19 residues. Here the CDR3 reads CASSPRGLAGGRLSYEQYF. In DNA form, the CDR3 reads TGTGCCAGCAGCCCGAGAGGACTAGCGGGAGGGCGGCTCTCCTACGAGCAGTACTTC.

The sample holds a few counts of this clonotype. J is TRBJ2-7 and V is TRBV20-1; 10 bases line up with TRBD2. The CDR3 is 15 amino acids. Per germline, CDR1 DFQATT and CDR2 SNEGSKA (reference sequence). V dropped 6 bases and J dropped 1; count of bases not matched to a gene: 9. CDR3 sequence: CSAHRGGLASYEQYF. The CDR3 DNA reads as TGCAGTGCCCACAGAGGGGGACTAGCGTCCTACGAGCAGTACTTC.

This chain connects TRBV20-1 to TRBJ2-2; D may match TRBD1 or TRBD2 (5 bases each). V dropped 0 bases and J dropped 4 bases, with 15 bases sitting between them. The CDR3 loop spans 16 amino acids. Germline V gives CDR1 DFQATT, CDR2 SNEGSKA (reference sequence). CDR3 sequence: CSARDPQAGATGELFF. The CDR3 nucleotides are TGCAGTGCTAGAGATCCTCAAGCCGGGGCCACCGGGGAGCTGTTTTTT.

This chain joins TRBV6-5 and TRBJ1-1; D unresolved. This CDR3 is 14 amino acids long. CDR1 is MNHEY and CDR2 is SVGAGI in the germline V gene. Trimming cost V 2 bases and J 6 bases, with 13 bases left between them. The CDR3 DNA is TGTGCCAGCAGTTACCTCGAGGGTCACGCTGAAGCTTTCTTT. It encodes CASSYLEGHAEAFF.

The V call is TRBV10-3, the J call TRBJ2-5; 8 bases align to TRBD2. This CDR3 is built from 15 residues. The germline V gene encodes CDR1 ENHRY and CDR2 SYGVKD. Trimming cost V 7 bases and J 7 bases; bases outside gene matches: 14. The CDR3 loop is CAINRGSGRPGTQYF. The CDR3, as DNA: TGTGCCATCAATCGGGGGAGCGGGAGACCCGGGACCCAGTACTTC.

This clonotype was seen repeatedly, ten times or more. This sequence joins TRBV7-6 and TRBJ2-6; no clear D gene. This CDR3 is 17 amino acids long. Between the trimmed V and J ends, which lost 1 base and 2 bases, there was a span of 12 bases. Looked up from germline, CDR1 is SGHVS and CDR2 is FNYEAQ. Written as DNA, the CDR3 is TGTGCCAGCAGCTTAGATCGTCAGGAAACTGGGGCCAACGTCCTGACTTTC. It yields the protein CASSLDRQETGANVLTF.

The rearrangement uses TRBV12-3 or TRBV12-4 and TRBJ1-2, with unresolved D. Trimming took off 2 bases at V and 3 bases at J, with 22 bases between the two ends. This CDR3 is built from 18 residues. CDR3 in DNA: TGTGCCAGCAGTTTATTATCTCGGGCGCCAGGTCGTCACTATGGCTACACCTTC. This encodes CASSLLSRAPGRHYGYTF.

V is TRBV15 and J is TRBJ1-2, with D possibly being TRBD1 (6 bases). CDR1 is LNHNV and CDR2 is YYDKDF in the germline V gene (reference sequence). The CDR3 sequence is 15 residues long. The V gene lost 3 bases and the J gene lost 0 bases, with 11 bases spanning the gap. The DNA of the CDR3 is TGTGCCACCAGCAGCTTAGGGGGAGCTAACTATGGCTACACCTTC. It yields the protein CATSSLGGANYGYTF.

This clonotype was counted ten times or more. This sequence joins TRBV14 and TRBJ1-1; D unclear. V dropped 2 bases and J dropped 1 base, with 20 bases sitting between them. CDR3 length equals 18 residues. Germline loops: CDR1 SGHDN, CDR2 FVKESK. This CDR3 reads CASSQLTAVGWENTEAFF. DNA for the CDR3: TGTGCCAGCAGCCAACTAACAGCGGTTGGATGGGAGAACACTGAAGCTTTCTTT.

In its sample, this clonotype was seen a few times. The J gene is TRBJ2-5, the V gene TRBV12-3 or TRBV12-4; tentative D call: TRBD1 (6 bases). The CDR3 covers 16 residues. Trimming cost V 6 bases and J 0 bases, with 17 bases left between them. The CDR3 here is CASRRTGTLNQETQYF. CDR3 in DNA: TGTGCCAGCAGACGTACCGGGACACTGAACCAAGAGACCCAGTACTTC.

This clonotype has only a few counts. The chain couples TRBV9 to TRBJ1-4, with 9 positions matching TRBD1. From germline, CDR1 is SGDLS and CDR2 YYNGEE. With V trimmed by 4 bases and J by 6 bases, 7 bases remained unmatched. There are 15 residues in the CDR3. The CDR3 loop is CASSQDRGRYEKLFF. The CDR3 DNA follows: TGTGCCAGCAGCCAGGACAGGGGACGCTATGAAAAACTGTTTTTT.